One and the same sample provided the 15 T cell receptor beta chains below, sequenced in a study of T cell responses to AZD1222 COVID-19 vaccine. Method: immunoSEQ multiplex PCR; TCRdb's copy keeps in-frame clones and lacks some. The sample gives about 150,000 clones, roughly nine tenths of which show up once; approximately 17% is in the top ten. The material sequenced was peripheral blood, taken on day 0 of AZD1222 vaccination. These receptors all stem from an adult in good health.

The chain employs TRBV23-1 and TRBJ1-2, with no clear D. TRBV23-1 is filed as an ORF, its function uncertain. CDR3 length: 14 residues. Trimming stripped 0 bases from V and 8 bases from J, with 13 bases between. Here the CDR3 reads CASSQSPQSRGYTF. DNA of the CDR3: TGCGCCAGCAGTCAATCGCCCCAATCGCGGGGCTACACCTTC.

The rearrangement joins TRBV5-4 to TRBJ2-2, with D possibly matching TRBD2 (5 bases). CDR3 length: 18 amino acids. Germline CDR1 reads SGHNT; CDR2 reads YYREEE (reference sequence). With 0 bases removed from V and 3 bases from J, the gap between germline ends came to 18 bases. In nucleotides, the CDR3 is TGTGCCAGCAGCTTGGCGTCGGGGATGGAGATGGACACCGGGGAGCTGTTTTTT. This sequence encodes CASSLASGMEMDTGELFF.

The CDR3 loop is CASRLWDSLSSYNEQFF. CDR3 sequence (DNA): TGTGCAAGTCGCTTGTGGGACAGCTTAAGCTCCTACAATGAGCAGTTCTTC. The rearrangement uses TRBV12-2 and TRBJ2-1; the DNA was not compared with TRBD1, the D call given in the table. TRBV12-2 is a pseudogene. The CDR3 contains 17 residues.

This clone occurred a few times. This chain uses TRBV10-3 with TRBJ2-2; D is perhaps TRBD1 (7 bases). Germline V CDR1 and CDR2: ENHRY, SYGVKD. Trimming took 7 bases from V and 0 from J, leaving 12 bases between them. The CDR3 totals 15 residues. CDR3 DNA: TGTGCCATCAATGGGGGGACAGCGAACACCGGGGAGCTGTTTTTT. Amino acid sequence: CAINGGTANTGELFF.

The rearrangement uses TRBV28 and TRBJ1-2, with a weak D call TRBD1 (5 bases). Germline values: CDR1 MDHEN, CDR2 SYDVKM. The germline V and J ends were trimmed by 3 bases and 1 base, with 12 bases remaining between them. The CDR3 loop spans 15 amino acids. CDR3 sequence reads: CASSFGGVDNYGYTF. DNA for the CDR3: TGTGCCAGCAGTTTTGGAGGGGTCGATAACTATGGCTACACCTTC.

The rearrangement uses TRBV3-1 (or the pseudogene TRBV3-2) and TRBJ1-4; D remains unclear. With 4 bases removed from V and 3 bases from J, the gap between germline ends came to 12 bases. CDR3 length: 15 amino acids. Germline assignment: CDR1 LGHDT and CDR2 YNNKEL (reference sequence). CDR3 protein: CASSRTGEANEKLFF. DNA for the CDR3: TGTGCCAGCAGCCGAACGGGCGAAGCTAATGAAAAACTGTTTTTT.

The chain uses TRBV6-5 and TRBJ1-5; tentative D call: TRBD1 (6 bases). The CDR3 sequence is 15 residues long. Germline V gives CDR1 MNHEY, CDR2 SVGAGI. V was trimmed by 5 bases and J by 4 bases, leaving 15 bases between them. In DNA form, the CDR3 reads TGTGCCAGCAGTAAATCTGGGGGGCTAAATCAGCCCCAGCATTTT. Its protein is CASSKSGGLNQPQHF.

CDR3 in amino acids: CASSVEGGFNNSPLHF. DNA for the CDR3: TGTGCCAGCAGCGTAGAGGGGGGTTTCAATAATTCACCCCTCCACTTT. The chain uses TRBV9 and TRBJ1-6; tentative D call: TRBD1 (6 bases). The V gene's germline CDR1 is SGDLS and CDR2 YYNGEE. The CDR3 has 16 residues. V lost 0 bases, J lost 5 bases, and 12 bases lay in between.

The V and J genes are TRBV19 and TRBJ1-2; TRBD1 agrees at 7 bases. Germline-derived CDR1 and CDR2 are LNHDA and SQIVND (reference sequence). Germline trimming cut 5 bases from V and 5 bases from J; bases unmatched to any gene: 5. The CDR3 extends over 13 amino acids. The CDR3 loop is CASSQGGWYGYTF. For the CDR3, the DNA is TGTGCCAGTAGTCAAGGGGGCTGGTATGGCTACACCTTC.

The V call is TRBV9, the J call TRBJ2-7, with 13 bases that match TRBD2. The length of the CDR3 is 15 residues. J lost 5 bases, V lost 4 bases, and 6 bases had no gene match. From germline, CDR1 is SGDLS and CDR2 YYNGEE. Written as DNA, the CDR3 is TGTGCCAGCAGCCCACAACTAGCGGGAGGGGACGAGCAGTACTTC. This translates into CASSPQLAGGDEQYF.

This sequence joins TRBV4-1 and TRBJ1-1; no clear D. CDR1 is MGHRA, CDR2 YSYEKL, per germline. The V end was cut by 0 bases, the J end by 4 bases, with 6 bases between. The CDR3 contains 13 residues. The CDR3: CASSQERVTEAFF. The CDR3 DNA reads as TGCGCCAGCAGCCAAGAACGGGTCACTGAAGCTTTCTTT.

The chain joins TRBV7-2 to TRBJ1-5, with D tentatively TRBD1 (5 bases). In germline, CDR1 is SGHTA, CDR2 FQGNSA. V was trimmed by 1 base and J by 3 bases, leaving 7 bases between them. CDR3 length: 14 residues. CDR3 sequence (DNA): TGTGCCAGCAGCTTAGTGGGGGACAATCAGCCCCAGCATTTT. Translation: CASSLVGDNQPQHF.

The chain recombines TRBV15 with TRBJ2-7; TRBD1 might be the D (5 bases). Trimming shortened V by 0 bases and J by 3 bases, and 12 bases separated the two germline ends. Germline-derived CDR1 and CDR2 are LNHNV and YYDKDF (reference sequence). The CDR3 runs to 15 residues. Here the CDR3 DNA reads TGTGCCACCAGCAGAGATCGAGACAGAATCTACGAGCAGTACTTC. Its translation: CATSRDRDRIYEQYF.

The chain has TRBV19 and TRBJ2-3; D is ambiguous. From germline, CDR1 is LNHDA and CDR2 SQIVND (reference sequence). The CDR3 is made up of 14 amino acids. V shed 1 base and J shed 5 bases, with 10 bases lying between them. DNA of the CDR3: TGTGCCAGTAGTATAGGACCCGGACGAGATACGCAGTATTTT. Translated: CASSIGPGRDTQYF.

The chain links TRBV5-8 to TRBJ2-4; tentative D call: TRBD1 (5 bases). Deletions cut 1 base from V and 6 bases from J, with 14 bases between. CDR1 and CDR2 from the germline V gene are SGHTS and YDEGEE. This CDR3 contains 15 residues. The CDR3 sequence is CASSLRRVSRNIQYF. CDR3 bases: TGTGCCAGCAGCTTGCGCAGGGTGAGTCGAAACATTCAGTACTTC. Drawing the rest from reference TRBV5-8 and TRBJ2-4, the complete variable domain is EAGVTQSPTHLIKTRGQQATLRCSPISGHTSVYWYQQALGLGLQFLLWYDEGEERNRGNFPPRFSGRQFPNYSSELNVNALELEDSALYLCASSLRRVSRNIQYFGAGTRLSVL.